This T cell receptor (beta chain) was obtained from a study of cytomegalovirus exposure and HLA in healthy donors. Study-wide background: The use of the same platform for the 95 to 150 validation repertoires and the roughly 700 first-cohort repertoires was reported by a later analysis.

The germline V gene has CDR1 SQVTM and CDR2 ANQGSEA. The CDR3 has 13 residues. Trimming stripped 4 bases from V and 3 bases from J, with 9 bases between. The donors were in the approximately 120-subject validation cohort; that cohort was separate from the roughly 730-subject first cohort. Method: immunoSEQ multiplex PCR; TCRdb's copy keeps in-frame clones and lacks some. The sample has some 150,000 clones; around 89% are singletons. With respect to this clone: The antigen is unknown.

Study outcomes and limitations: According to reports, the classifier identified cytomegalovirus status with high specificity and sensitivity.

V is TRBV29-1 and J is TRBJ2-2, with D possibly being TRBD1 (5 bases). The specimen sequenced was PBMCs. The receptor comes from a man between 18 and 29 years old in good health and CMV-seronegative. The CDR3 protein is CSVGGRDTGELFF. CDR3 nucleotides: TGCAGCGTTGGGGGCAGGGACACCGGGGAGCTGTTTTTT.